This TCR beta chain was identified in a study of T cells in Graves' hyperthyroidism and ophthalmopathy. Researchers took RNA transcripts and amplified the TCR beta CDR3 regions from them. The HTBI primer set served for first-round RT-PCR of the TCR CDR3. TCRdb called the multiplex PCR reads again in MiXCR, with one record for every CDR3 protein. The sample includes roughly 800,000 distinct CDR3 sequences, roughly 40% of them seen just once. Whole-study findings and limits: Stable hyperthyroidism was separated from ophthalmopathy by a model based on 13 V-J features.

The CDR3 runs 12 residues. The germline CDR1 and CDR2 sequences are LNHDA and SQIVND (reference sequence). Deletions cut 10 bases from V and 4 bases from J, with 13 bases between. Note on this clonotype: Its specificity is not known.

The receptor was isolated from a man between 18 and 29 years old with Graves' hyperthyroidism. Sequenced material: blood. The chain couples TRBV19 to TRBJ1-2; D call uncertain. CDR3 DNA: TGTGCCACATACCACGGAGGCTATGGCTACACCTTC. This sequence encodes CATYHGGYGYTF.